This T cell receptor (beta chain) was sequenced during a study of breast tumors, draining lymph nodes, adjacent tissues. The study's findings and limits: Tumor repertoires ranked between lymph nodes and nontumor tissue in diversity, with V and J gene preferences. Luminal-like breast cancer showed significantly higher tumor–nontumor repertoire similarity than basal-like.

Each CDR3 protein gets one entry after TCRdb re-called the multiplex PCR reads with MiXCR. Seen here are 150,000 or so distinct CDR3 sequences, about 30% observed once, and the top ten hold over 3.5%. Axillary draining lymph nodes of breast cancer patients supplied the node samples. The CDR3 totals 13 residues. Germline loops: CDR1 DFQATT, CDR2 SNEGSKA (reference sequence). V trimming: 5 bases; J trimming: 5 bases; junction bases outside the gene matches: 6. This clonotype was found many times. As yet, its antigen is unknown. The chain has TRBV20-1 and TRBJ2-1; TRBD2 agrees at 7 bases. The clonotype was recovered from a female donor with breast cancer. Some clones in this sample may be carry-over from other donors' samples. The sample consisted of axillary lymph node tissue. The CDR3 region is CSAGQGGHNEQFF. The CDR3 coding sequence is TGCAGTGCTGGGCAGGGAGGGCACAATGAGCAGTTCTTC.